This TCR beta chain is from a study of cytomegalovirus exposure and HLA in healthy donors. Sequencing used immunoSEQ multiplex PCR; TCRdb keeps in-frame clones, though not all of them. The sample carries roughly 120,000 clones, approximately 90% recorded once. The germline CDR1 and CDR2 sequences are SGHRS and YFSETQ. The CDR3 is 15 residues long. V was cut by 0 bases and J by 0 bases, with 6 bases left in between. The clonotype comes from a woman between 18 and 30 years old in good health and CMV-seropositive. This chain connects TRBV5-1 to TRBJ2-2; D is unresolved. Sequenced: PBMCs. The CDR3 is CASSLGATNTGELFF. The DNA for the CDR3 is TGCGCCAGCAGCTTGGGCGCTACGAACACCGGGGAGCTGTTTTTT.